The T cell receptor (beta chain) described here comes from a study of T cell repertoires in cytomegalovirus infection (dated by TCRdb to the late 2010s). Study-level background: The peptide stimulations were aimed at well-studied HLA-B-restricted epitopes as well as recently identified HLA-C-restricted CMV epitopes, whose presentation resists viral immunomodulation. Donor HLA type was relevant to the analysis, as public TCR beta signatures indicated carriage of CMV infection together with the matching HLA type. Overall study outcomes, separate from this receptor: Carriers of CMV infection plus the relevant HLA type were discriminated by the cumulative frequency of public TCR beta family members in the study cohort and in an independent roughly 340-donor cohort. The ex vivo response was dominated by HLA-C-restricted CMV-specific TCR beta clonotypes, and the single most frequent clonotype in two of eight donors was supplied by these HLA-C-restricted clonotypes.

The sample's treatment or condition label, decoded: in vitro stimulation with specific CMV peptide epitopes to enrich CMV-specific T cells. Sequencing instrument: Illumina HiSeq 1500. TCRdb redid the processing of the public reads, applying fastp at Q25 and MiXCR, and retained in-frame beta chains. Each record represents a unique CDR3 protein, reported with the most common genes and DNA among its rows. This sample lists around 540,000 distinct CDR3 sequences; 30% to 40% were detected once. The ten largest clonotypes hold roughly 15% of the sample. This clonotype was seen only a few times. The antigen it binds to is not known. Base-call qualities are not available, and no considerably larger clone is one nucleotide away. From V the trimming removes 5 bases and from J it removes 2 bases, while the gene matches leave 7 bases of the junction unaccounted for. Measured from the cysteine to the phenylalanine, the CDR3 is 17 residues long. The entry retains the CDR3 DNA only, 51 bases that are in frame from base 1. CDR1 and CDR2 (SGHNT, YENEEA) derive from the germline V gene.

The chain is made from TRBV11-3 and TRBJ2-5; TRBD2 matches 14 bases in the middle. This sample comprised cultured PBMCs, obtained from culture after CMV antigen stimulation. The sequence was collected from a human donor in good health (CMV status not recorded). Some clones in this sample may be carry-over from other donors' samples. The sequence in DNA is TGTGCCAGCAGCCCGGGACTAGCGGGAGCAACTCAAGAGACCCAGTACTTC. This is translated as CASSPGLAGATQETQYF.